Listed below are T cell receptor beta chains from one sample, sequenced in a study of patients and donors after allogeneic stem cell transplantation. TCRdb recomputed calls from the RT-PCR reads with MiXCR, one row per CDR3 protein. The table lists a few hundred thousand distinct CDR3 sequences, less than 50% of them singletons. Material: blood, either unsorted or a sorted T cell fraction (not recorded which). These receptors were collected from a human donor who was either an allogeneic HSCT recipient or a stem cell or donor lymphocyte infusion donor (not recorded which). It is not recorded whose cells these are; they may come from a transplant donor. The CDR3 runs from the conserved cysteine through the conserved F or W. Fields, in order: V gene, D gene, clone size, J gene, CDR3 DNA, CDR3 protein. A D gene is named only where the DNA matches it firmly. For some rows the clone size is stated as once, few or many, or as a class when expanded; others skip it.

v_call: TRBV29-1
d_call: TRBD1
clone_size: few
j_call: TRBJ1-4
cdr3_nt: TGCAGCGCTATTGTGGGACAGGGCAATGAAAAACTGTTTTTT
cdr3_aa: CSAIVGQGNEKLFF

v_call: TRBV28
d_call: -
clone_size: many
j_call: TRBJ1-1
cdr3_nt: TGTGCCAGCAGAGACACTGAAGCTTTCTTT
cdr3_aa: CASRDTEAFF

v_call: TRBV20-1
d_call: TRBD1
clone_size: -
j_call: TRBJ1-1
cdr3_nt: TGCAGTGCTAGCGACAGGGGGCGCATGACTGAAGCTTTCTTT
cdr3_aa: CSASDRGRMTEAFF

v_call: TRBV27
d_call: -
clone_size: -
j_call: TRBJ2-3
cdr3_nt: TGTGCCAGCAGTTTAGGGGGCCGGGGCACAGATACGCAGTATTTT
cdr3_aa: CASSLGGRGTDTQYF

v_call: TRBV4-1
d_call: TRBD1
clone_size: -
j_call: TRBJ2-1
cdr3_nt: TGCGCCAGCAGCCAAGATATGAGGGGGCAGAAGTTCTTC
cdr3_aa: CASSQDMRGQKFF

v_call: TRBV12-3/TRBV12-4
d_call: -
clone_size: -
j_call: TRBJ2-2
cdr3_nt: TGTGCCAGCAGGTTACGGGCGAACACCGGGGAGCTGTTTTTT
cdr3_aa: CASRLRANTGELFF

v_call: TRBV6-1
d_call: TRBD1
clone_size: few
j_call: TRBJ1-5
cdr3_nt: TGTGCCAGCAGTCTTCTCCTCCCGACAGGGTACAATCAGCCCCAGCATTTT
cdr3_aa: CASSLLLPTGYNQPQHF

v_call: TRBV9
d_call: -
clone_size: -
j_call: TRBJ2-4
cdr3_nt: TGTGCCAGCAGCGTTGGGGCAGCCAAAAACATTCAGTACTTC
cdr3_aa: CASSVGAAKNIQYF

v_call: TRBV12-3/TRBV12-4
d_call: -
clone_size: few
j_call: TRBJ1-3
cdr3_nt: TGTGCCAGCAGCCTTTTTACAGGGAAGAGTTCCACCATATATTTT
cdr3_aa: CASSLFTGKSSTIYF

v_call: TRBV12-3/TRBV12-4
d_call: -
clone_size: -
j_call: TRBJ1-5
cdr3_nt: TGTGCCAGCAGTTTCGGTATGGGGACTTCCAATCAGCCCCAGCATTTT
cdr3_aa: CASSFGMGTSNQPQHF

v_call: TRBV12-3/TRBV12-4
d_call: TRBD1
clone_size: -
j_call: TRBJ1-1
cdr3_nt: TGTGCCAGCAACTCACGACCGGGACAGGGAAGTACTGAAGCTTTCTTT
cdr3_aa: CASNSRPGQGSTEAFF

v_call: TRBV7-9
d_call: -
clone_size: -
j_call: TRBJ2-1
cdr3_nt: TGTGCCAGCAGCCCAGACTGGTTCAATGAGCAGTTCTTC
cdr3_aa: CASSPDWFNEQFF

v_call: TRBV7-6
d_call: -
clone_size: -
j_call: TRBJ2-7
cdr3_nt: TGTGCCAGCAGCCCGGGGCCAACCTACGAGCAGTACTTC
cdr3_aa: CASSPGPTYEQYF

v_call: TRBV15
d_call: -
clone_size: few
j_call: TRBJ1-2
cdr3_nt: TGTGCCACCAGCAGAGATCGGGAATATGGCTACACCTTC
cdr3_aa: CATSRDREYGYTF

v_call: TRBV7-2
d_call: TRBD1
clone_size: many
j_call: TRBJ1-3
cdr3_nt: TGTGCCAGCAGCCCGTCGGACAGGTTGGCTGGAAACACCATATATTTT
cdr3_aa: CASSPSDRLAGNTIYF

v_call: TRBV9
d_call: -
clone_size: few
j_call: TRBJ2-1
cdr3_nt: TGTGCCAGCAGCGTAGGGGGGGAGACCTCCTACAATGAGCAGTTCTTC
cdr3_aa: CASSVGGETSYNEQFF

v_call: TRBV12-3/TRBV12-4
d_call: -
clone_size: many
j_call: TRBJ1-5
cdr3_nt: TGTGCCAGCAGTTTAGGGCAGGGAGGCAATCAGCCCCAGCATTTT
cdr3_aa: CASSLGQGGNQPQHF

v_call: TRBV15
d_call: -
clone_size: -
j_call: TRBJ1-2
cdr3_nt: TGTGCCACCAGCAGAGACTGGTATGGCTACACCTTC
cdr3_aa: CATSRDWYGYTF

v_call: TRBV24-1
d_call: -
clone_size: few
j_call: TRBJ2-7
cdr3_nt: TGTGCCACCAGTGATTTGTGGGGGCAGTACTTC
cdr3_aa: CATSDLWGQYF

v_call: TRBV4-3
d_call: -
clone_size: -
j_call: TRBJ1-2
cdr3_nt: TGCGCCAGCAGCTTTACGCCCGTCGGGAACTATGGCTACACCTTC
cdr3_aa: CASSFTPVGNYGYTF

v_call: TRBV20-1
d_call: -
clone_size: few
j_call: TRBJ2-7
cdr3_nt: TGCAGTGCTAGCAGGGCAGGCTATACCTACGAGCAGTACTTC
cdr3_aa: CSASRAGYTYEQYF

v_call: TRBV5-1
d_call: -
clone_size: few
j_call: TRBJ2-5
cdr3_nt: TGCGCCAGCAGCTTGGGTACACTTGGGGAGACCCAGTACTTC
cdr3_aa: CASSLGTLGETQYF

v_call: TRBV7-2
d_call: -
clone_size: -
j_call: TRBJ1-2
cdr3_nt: TGTGCCAGCAGCTTAGCCACGGACTATGGCTACACCTTC
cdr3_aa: CASSLATDYGYTF

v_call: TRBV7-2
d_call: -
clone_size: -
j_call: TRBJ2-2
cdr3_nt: TGTGCCAGCAGCTTAGCGGATAGAACCGGGGAGCTGTTTTTT
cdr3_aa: CASSLADRTGELFF

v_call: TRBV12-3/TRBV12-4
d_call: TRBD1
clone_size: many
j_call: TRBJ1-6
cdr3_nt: TGCGCCAGCAGCCTCAGACAGGGGGATTCACCCCTCCACTTT
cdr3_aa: CASSLRQGDSPLHF

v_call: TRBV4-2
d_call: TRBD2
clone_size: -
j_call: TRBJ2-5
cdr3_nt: TGTGCCAGCAGCCAAGACTATCTGGGGAGGGCAGAGACCCAGTACTTC
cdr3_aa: CASSQDYLGRAETQYF

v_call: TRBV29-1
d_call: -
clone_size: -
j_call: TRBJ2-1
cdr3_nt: TGCAGCGTTGTAGGGGGCGGGGGTTCCTACAATGAGCAGTTCTTC
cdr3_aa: CSVVGGGGSYNEQFF

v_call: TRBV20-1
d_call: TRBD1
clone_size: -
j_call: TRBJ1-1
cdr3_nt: TGCAGTGCTAGAAGGGACAGGAACACTGAAGCTTTCTTT
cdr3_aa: CSARRDRNTEAFF

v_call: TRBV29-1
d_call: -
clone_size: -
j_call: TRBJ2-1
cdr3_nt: TGCAGCGTTACCAGACAGTCCCCCTACAATGAGCAGTTCTTC
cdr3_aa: CSVTRQSPYNEQFF

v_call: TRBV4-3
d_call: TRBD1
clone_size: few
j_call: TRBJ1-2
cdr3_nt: TGCGCCAGCAGCTCAAAGAGGGACAGCAACTATGGCTACACCTTC
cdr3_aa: CASSSKRDSNYGYTF

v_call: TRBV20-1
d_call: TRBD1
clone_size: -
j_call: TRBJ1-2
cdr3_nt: TGCAGTGCTAGAGATCTGCCCGACAGGGGGCTTGGCTACACCTTC
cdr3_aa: CSARDLPDRGLGYTF

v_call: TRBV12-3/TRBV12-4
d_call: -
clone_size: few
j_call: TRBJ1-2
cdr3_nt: TGTGCCAGCAGTGCCGGGGGAGTCGGCTACACCTTC
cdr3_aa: CASSAGGVGYTF

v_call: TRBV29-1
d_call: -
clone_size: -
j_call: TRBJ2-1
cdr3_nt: TGCAGCCTTGGGGCGTACAATGAGCAGTTCTTC
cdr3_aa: CSLGAYNEQFF

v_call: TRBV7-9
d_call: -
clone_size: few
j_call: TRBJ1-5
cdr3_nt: TGTGCCAGCAGCTTACCTGGGGGGCATCAGCCCCAGCATTTT
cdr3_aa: CASSLPGGHQPQHF

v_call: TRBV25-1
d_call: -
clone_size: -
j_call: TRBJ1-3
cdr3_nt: TGTGCCAGCGAGCGGGCCTCTGGAAACACCATATATTTT
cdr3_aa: CASERASGNTIYF

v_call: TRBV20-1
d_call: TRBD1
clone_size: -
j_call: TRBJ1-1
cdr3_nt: TGCAGTGCTAGGTGGGGACAGGGGATAAACACTGAAGCTTTCTTT
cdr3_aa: CSARWGQGINTEAFF

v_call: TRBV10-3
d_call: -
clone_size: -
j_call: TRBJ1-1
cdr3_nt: TGTGCCAGCCTTGGTAGAGGGAACACTGAAGCTTTCTTT
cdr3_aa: CASLGRGNTEAFF

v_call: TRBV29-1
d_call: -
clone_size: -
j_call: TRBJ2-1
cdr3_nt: TGCAGCGTTGAAATGGATCCCTACAATGAGCAGTTCTTC
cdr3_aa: CSVEMDPYNEQFF

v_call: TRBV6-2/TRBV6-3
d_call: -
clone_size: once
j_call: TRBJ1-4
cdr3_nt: TGTGCCAGCAGTTTCACGTTCTTAACTAATGAAAAACTGTTTTTT
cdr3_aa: CASSFTFLTNEKLFF

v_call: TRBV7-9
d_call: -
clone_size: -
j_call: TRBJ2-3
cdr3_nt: TGTGCCAGCAGCATGCTCACAGGGAGGGACACAGATACGCAGTATTTT
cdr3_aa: CASSMLTGRDTDTQYF

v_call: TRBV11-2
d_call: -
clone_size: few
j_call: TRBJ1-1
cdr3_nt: TGTGCCAGCAGCTTCGTGGAAAGGAACACTGAAGCTTTCTTT
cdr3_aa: CASSFVERNTEAFF

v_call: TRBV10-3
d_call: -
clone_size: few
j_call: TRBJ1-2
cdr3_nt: TGTGCCATCAGTGAGTCGACAGCTAACTATGGCTACACCTTC
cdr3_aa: CAISESTANYGYTF

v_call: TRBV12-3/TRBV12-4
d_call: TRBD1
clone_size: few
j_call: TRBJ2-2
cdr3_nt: TGTGCCAGCAGTTTAGGACAGGGTTCCCCCCCCGGGGAGCTGTTTTTT
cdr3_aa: CASSLGQGSPPGELFF

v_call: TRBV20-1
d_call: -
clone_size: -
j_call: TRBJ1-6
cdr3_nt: TGCAGTGCTAGATTGACAGGACATAATTCACCCCTCCACTTT
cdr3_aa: CSARLTGHNSPLHF

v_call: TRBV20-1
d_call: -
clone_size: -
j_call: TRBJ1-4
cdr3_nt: TGCAGTGCTAGACCCCTCCAGGGGTCGAATGAAAAACTGTTTTTT
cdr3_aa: CSARPLQGSNEKLFF

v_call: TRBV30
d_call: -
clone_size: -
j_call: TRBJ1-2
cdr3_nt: TGTGCGCAGCCGGGACTCAACTATGGCTACACCTTC
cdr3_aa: CAQPGLNYGYTF

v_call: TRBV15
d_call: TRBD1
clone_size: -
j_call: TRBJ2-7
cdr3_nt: TGTACCACCAGCAGAAGTACAGGGGGCGGCAAATACGAGCAGTACTTC
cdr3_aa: CTTSRSTGGGKYEQYF

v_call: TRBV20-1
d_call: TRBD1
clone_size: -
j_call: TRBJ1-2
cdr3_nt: TGCAGTGCTAGAGATCCAGGGGGCTCTAACTATGGCTACACCTTC
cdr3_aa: CSARDPGGSNYGYTF

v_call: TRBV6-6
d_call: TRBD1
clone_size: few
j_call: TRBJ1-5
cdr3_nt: TGTGCCAGCAGTAGACAGGGGGCCGGGCAGCCCCAGCATTTT
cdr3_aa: CASSRQGAGQPQHF